This TCR beta chain was recovered during a study of T cells in Graves' hyperthyroidism and ophthalmopathy. TCR beta CDR3 regions were amplified from RNA transcripts. The HTBI set primed first-round TCR CDR3 RT-PCR. MiXCR, applied by TCRdb to the multiplex PCR reads, yields one record per CDR3 protein. The sample holds approximately 480,000 distinct CDR3 sequences; under 25% are singletons and the top ten take 26%. The CDR3 length is 14 residues. Germline V gives CDR1 MNHNS, CDR2 SASEGT. Trimming left V 2 bases short and J 1 base short, with 8 bases between. At least ten counts were recorded for this clonotype.

The source material was blood. V usage is TRBV6-1 and J usage is TRBJ2-5; D is ambiguous. This receptor was identified in a man aged 18 to 30 with Graves' hyperthyroidism. This CDR3 reads CASSELGGQETQYF. The CDR3 DNA reads as TGTGCCAGCAGTGAACTTGGCGGCCAAGAGACCCAGTACTTC.